These 17 T cell receptor beta chains share one sample of origin, sequenced in a study of patients and donors after allogeneic stem cell transplantation. TCRdb analysed the RT-PCR reads with MiXCR anew, one entry per CDR3 protein. The data contain some 880,000 distinct CDR3 sequences, over 15% of them singletons. The specimen was blood, either unsorted or a sorted T cell fraction (not recorded which). The receptors were gathered from a human donor who was either an allogeneic HSCT recipient or a stem cell or donor lymphocyte infusion donor (not recorded which). It is not recorded whose cells these are; they may come from a transplant donor.

This clonotype was counted a few times. The chain employs TRBV5-6 and TRBJ1-5, with TRBD1 as a possible D gene (6 bases). Germline CDR1 SGHDT, CDR2 YYEEEE. The CDR3 runs 14 residues. V was cut by 3 bases and J by 5 bases, with 12 bases left in between. The CDR3 spells CASSSGARDQPQHF. The DNA of the CDR3 is TGTGCCAGCAGCTCGGGGGCTAGAGATCAGCCCCAGCATTTT. The full variable domain, completed using reference TRBV5-6 and TRBJ1-5, is DAGVTQSPTHLIKTRGQQVTLRCSPKSGHDTVSWYQQALGQGPQFIFQYYEEEERQRGNFPDRFSGHQFPNYSSELNVNALLLGDSALYLCASSSGARDQPQHFGDGTRLSIL.

The chain carries TRBV6-1 and TRBJ2-7; 10 bases are a match to TRBD1. This CDR3 has 15 residues. The germline V gene has CDR1 MNHNS and CDR2 SASEGT. Trimming took 5 bases from V and 7 from J; bases not matched to a gene: 11. The CDR3 DNA sequence: TGTGCCAGCAGTACCCTCGACAGGGGGCAAAGAGAGCAGTACTTC. Translated: CASSTLDRGQREQYF.

The sample holds a few counts of this clonotype. The V call is TRBV12-3 or TRBV12-4, the J call TRBJ2-3, with 10 bases lining up with TRBD1. V shed 0 bases, J shed 2 bases, and the junction held 2 bases outside the gene matches. This CDR3 comprises 16 residues. CDR3 bases: TGTGCCAGCAGTTTAGCGGGACAGGGGACCACAGATACGCAGTATTTT. Its translation: CASSLAGQGTTDTQYF.

CDR3 sequence: CASRANSNQPQHF. CDR3 nucleotides: TGTGCCAGTAGGGCAAATAGCAATCAGCCCCAGCATTTT. The rearrangement links TRBV19 to TRBJ1-5; D remains ambiguous. CDR1 LNHDA and CDR2 SQIVND come from the germline V gene (reference sequence). Between the trimmed V and J ends, which lost 6 bases and 0 bases, there was a span of 6 bases. CDR3 length equals 13 residues.

The sample holds many counts of this clonotype. The chain joins TRBV12-3 or TRBV12-4 to TRBJ1-2; unclear D gene. V dropped 6 bases and J dropped 3 bases, with 11 bases sitting between them. The CDR3 contains 13 residues. CDR3 nucleotides: TGTGCCAGCAGGACGGACGGCTACTATGGCTACACCTTC. Amino acids: CASRTDGYYGYTF.

This clonotype was seen many times. This sequence joins TRBV12-3 or TRBV12-4 and TRBJ2-2; tentatively, D is TRBD2 (5 bases). There are 13 residues in the CDR3. The V gene lost 5 bases and the J gene lost 6 bases, with 10 bases spanning the gap. CDR3 residues: CASSPTSPGELFF. DNA for the CDR3: TGTGCCAGCAGTCCTACTAGTCCCGGGGAGCTGTTTTTT.

V is TRBV5-1 and J is TRBJ2-1; TRBD2 agrees at 11 bases. The CDR3 covers 13 residues. J was trimmed by 9 bases and V by 7 bases; bases with no gene match: 6. Per the germline V gene, CDR1 is SGHRS and CDR2 is YFSETQ. The CDR3 DNA follows: TGCGCCAGCCAACTAGCGGGAGTCCCTGAGCAGTTCTTC. Residues: CASQLAGVPEQFF. Full variable domain (missing parts from reference TRBV5-1 and TRBJ2-1): KAGVTQTPRYLIKTRGQQVTLSCSPISGHRSVSWYQQTPGQGLQFLFEYFSETQRNKGNFPGRFSGRQFSNSRSEMNVSTLELGDSALYLCASQLAGVPEQFFGPGTRLTVL.

There are a few counts of this clonotype. The chain uses TRBV7-9 and TRBJ2-7; 11 nucleotides line up with TRBD2. The CDR3 extends over 15 amino acids. Germline lookup yields CDR1 SEHNR and CDR2 FQNEAQ (reference sequence). V was clipped by 4 bases and J by 4 bases; unmatched bases: 6. This CDR3 reads CASSSEGTSGYEQYF. The CDR3 nucleotides are TGTGCCAGCAGCTCAGAGGGGACTAGCGGTTACGAGCAGTACTTC.

This rearrangement joins TRBV27 to TRBJ2-1, with a weak D call TRBD1 (6 bases). V dropped 1 base and J dropped 7 bases, with 14 bases sitting between them. Germline CDR1 and CDR2: MNHEY and SMNVEV (reference sequence). This CDR3 is 15 amino acids long. CDR3 sequence (DNA): TGTGCCAGCAGTTTATTAGTTACAGGGTATAATGAGCAGTTCTTC. Translated, it gives CASSLLVTGYNEQFF.

The rearrangement uses TRBV4-2 and TRBJ2-7; D remains ambiguous. The CDR3 sequence is 14 residues long. V shed 0 bases and J shed 0 bases, with 6 bases lying between them. CDR1 is LGHNA, CDR2 YNFKEQ, per germline. DNA for the CDR3: TGTGCCAGCAGCCAAGATGGATTCTCCTACGAGCAGTACTTC. Translating gives CASSQDGFSYEQYF.

This chain links TRBV7-9 with TRBJ2-7, with D perhaps TRBD1 or TRBD2 (6 bases each). The CDR3 sequence is 15 residues long. Germline V gene lookup returns CDR1 SEHNR and CDR2 FQNEAQ (reference sequence). V was clipped by 5 bases and J by 4 bases, with 18 bases between them. CDR3 sequence: CASSPLSGALYEQYF. CDR3 DNA: TGTGCCAGCAGCCCCCTATCGGGGGCCCTATACGAGCAGTACTTC.

In its sample, this clonotype was seen a few times. This chain joins TRBV5-1 and TRBJ2-3; unclear D gene. Trimming cost V 4 bases and J 2 bases, with 17 bases left between them. This CDR3 contains 16 residues. CDR1 and CDR2 (germline): SGHRS, YFSETQ. The CDR3 here is CASSMTPFLNTDTQYF. CDR3 DNA: TGCGCCAGCAGCATGACTCCCTTCCTTAACACAGATACGCAGTATTTT.

The rearrangement links TRBV7-2 to TRBJ1-1; a weak D match, TRBD1 (5 bases). Trimming pared 1 base from V and 0 bases from J, leaving 9 bases between. The germline CDR1 and CDR2 sequences are SGHTA and FQGNSA. This CDR3 is 15 amino acids long. The CDR3 is CASSLEGVMNTEAFF. The CDR3 region has the DNA TGTGCCAGCAGCTTAGAAGGGGTTATGAACACTGAAGCTTTCTTT.

The genes are TRBV20-1 and TRBJ2-2; D ambiguous. The germline V and J ends were trimmed by 0 bases and 1 base, with 6 bases remaining between them. This CDR3 has 14 amino acids. Germline V lookup: CDR1 DFQATT, CDR2 SNEGSKA (reference sequence). The CDR3 coding sequence is TGCAGTGCTAGAGATTGGGGGAACACCGGGGAGCTGTTTTTT. Translating gives CSARDWGNTGELFF.

This clonotype was detected once. This chain uses TRBV24-1 with TRBJ2-3; D unresolved. The ends were cut back, 9 bases at V and 5 bases at J, with 11 bases in the middle. Germline CDR1 is KGHDR and CDR2 is SFDVKD. The CDR3 runs to 12 residues. CDR3 nucleotides: TGTGCCACCTCTAGGAGCTTAGATACGCAGTATTTT. Amino acid sequence: CATSRSLDTQYF.

V gene TRBV4-2 combines with J gene TRBJ1-1; 9 nucleotides agree with TRBD1. CDR1 is LGHNA, CDR2 YNFKEQ, per germline. Germline trimming cut 3 bases from V and 6 bases from J; bases unmatched to any gene: 5. CDR3 length: 14 amino acids. The DNA for the CDR3 is TGTGCCAGCAGCCAGTGGACAGGGGACGCTGAAGCTTTCTTT. Encoded protein: CASSQWTGDAEAFF.

The gene calls are TRBV12-3 or TRBV12-4 and TRBJ2-3; 7 bases are shared with TRBD2. The CDR3 sequence is 14 residues long. J gave up 13 bases and V 3 bases, and 13 bases lay outside the gene matches. CDR3 DNA sequence: TGTGCCAGCAGTTTTGGGGGGGAGACACGTAGGAAGTATTTT. Translation: CASSFGGETRRKYF.